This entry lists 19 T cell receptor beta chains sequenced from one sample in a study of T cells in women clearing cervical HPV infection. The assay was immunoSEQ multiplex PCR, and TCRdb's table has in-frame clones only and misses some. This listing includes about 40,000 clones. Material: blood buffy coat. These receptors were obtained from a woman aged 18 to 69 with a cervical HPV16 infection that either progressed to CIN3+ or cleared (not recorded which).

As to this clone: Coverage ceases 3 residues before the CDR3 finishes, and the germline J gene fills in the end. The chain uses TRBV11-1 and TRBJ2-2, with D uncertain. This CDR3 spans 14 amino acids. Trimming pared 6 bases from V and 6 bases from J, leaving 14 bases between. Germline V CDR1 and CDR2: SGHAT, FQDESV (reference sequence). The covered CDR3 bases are TGTGCCAGCAGACGGTCCGACTGGTCCGGGGAG. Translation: CASRRSDWSGE. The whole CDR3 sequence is CASRRSDWSGELFF.

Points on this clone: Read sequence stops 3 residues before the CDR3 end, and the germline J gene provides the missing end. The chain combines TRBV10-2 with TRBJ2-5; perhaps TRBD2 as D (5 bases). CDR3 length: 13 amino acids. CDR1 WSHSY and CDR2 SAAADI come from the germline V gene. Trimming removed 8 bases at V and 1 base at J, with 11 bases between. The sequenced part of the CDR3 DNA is TGCGCCAGCGGCGGAGGATTCCAAGAGACC. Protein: CASGGGFQET. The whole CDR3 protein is CASGGGFQETQYF.

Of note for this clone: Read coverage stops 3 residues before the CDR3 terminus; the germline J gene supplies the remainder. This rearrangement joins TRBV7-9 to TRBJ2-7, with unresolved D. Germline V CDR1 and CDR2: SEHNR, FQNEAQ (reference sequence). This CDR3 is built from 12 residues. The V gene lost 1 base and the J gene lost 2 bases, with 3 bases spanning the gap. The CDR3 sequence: CASSLVTYEQYF. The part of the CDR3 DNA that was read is TGTGCCAGCAGCTTAGTCACCTACGAG.

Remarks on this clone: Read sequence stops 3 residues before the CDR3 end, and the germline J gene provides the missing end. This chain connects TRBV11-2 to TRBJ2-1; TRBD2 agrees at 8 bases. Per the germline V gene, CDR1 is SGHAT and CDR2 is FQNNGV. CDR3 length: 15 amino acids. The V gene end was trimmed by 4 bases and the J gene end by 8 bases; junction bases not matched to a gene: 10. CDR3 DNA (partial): TGTGCCAGCAGCTACTCCGGGACTAGTGTATATGAG. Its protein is CASSYSGTSVYE. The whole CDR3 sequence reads CASSYSGTSVYEQFF.

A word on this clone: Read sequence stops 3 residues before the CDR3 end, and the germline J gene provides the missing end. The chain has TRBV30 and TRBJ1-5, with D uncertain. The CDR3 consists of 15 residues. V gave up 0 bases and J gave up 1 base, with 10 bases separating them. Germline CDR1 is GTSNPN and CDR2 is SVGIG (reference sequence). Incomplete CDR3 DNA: TGTGCCTGGAGTGTACTCGGGGAAAGCAATCAGCCC. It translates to CAWSVLGESNQP. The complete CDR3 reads CAWSVLGESNQPQHF.

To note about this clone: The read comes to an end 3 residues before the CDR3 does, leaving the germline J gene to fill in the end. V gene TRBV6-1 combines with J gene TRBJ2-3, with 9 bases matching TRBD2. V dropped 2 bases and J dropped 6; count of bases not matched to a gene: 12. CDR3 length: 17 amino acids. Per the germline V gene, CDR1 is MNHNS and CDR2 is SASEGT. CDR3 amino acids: CASSEQASGAIRDTQYF. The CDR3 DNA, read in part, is TGTGCCAGCAGTGAACAGGCTAGCGGGGCCATCAGGGATACG.

The CDR3 DNA, read in part, is TGTGCCAGCAGCTTGGGTGGCGCTCGCAGGGAGAATGAG. This codes for CASSLGGARRENE. The entire CDR3 protein reads CASSLGGARRENEQFF. This chain links TRBV5-4 with TRBJ2-1; D is tentatively TRBD1 or TRBD2 (5 bases each). The CDR3 end falls 3 residues outside the read, so it is completed with the germline J gene. V dropped 0 bases and J dropped 7 bases, with 17 bases sitting between them. Germline V gene data show CDR1 as SGHNT and CDR2 as YYREEE (reference sequence). This CDR3 has 16 residues.

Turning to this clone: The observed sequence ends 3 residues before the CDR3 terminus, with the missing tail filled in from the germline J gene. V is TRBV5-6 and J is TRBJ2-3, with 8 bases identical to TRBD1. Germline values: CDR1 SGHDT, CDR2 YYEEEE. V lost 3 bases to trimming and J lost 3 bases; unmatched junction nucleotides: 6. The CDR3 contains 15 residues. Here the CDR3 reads CASSYPGGRTDTQYF. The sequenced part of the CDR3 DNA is TGTGCCAGCAGCTATCCAGGGGGCAGGACAGATACG.

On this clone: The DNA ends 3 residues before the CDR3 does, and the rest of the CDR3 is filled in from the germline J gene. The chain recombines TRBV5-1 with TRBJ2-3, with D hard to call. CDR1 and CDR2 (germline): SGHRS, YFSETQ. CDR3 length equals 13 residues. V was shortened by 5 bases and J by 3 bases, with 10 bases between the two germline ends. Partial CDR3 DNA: TGCGCCAGCAGGCTAAGGGCGACAGATACG. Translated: CASRLRATDT. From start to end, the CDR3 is CASRLRATDTQYF.

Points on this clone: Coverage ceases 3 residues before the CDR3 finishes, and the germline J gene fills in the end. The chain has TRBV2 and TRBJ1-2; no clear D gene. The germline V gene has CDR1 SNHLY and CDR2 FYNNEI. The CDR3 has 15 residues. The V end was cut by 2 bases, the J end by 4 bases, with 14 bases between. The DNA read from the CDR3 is TGTGCCAGCAGTGAATTGACAAGGATGATCTATGGC. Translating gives CASSELTRMIYG. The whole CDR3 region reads CASSELTRMIYGYTF.

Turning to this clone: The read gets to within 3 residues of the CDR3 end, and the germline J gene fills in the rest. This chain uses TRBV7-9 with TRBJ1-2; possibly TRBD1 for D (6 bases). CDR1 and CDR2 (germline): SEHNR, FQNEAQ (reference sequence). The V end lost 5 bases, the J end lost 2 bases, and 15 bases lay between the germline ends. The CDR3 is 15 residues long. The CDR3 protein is CASSPTGKTNYGYTF. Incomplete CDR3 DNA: TGTGCCAGCAGCCCCACAGGGAAAACCAACTATGGC.

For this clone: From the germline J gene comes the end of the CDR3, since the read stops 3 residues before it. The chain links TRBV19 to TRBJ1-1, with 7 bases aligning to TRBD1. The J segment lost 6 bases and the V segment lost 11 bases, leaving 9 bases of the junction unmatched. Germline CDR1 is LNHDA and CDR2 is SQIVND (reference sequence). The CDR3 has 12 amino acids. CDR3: CAAQGVTAEAFF. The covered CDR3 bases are TGTGCCGCCCAGGGGGTTACGGCTGAA.

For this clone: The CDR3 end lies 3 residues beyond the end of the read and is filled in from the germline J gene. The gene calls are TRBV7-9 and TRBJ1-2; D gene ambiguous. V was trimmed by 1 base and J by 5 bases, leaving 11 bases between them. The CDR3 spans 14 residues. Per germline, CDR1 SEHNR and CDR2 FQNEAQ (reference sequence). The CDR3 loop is CASSLDRFVYGYTF. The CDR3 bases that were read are TGTGCCAGCAGCTTAGATCGGTTTGTGTATGGC.

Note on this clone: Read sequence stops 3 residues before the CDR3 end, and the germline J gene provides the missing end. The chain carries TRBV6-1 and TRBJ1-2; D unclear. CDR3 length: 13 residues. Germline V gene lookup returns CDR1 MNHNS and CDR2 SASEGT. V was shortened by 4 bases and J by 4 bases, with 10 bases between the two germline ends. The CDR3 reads CASSVVPSYGYTF. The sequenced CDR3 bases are TGTGCCAGCAGTGTTGTCCCCAGCTATGGC.

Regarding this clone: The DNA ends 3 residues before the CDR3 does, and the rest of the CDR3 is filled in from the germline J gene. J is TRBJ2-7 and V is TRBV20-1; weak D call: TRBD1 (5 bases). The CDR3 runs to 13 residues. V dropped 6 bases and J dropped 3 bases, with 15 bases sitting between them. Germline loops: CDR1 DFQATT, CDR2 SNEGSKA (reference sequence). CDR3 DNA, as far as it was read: TGCAGTGCCTGGACACCTCTCCTCTACGAG. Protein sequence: CSAWTPLLYE. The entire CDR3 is CSAWTPLLYEQYF.

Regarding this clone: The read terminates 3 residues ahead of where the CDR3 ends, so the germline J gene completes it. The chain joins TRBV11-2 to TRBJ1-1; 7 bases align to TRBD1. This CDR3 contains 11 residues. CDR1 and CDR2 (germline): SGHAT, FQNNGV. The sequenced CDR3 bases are TGTGCCAGCAGCTCCAGGGGGGCG. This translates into CASSSRGA. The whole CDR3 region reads CASSSRGAAFF.

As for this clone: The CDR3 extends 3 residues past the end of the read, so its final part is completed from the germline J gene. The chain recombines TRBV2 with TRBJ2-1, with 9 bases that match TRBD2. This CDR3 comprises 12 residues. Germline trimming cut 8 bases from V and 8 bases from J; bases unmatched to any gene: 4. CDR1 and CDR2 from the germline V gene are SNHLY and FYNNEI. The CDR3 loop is CASGVAGDEQFF. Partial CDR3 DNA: TGTGCCAGCGGGGTAGCGGGGGATGAG. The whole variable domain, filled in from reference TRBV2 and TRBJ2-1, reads EPEVTQTPSHQVTQMGQEVILRCVPISNHLYFYWYRQILGQKVEFLVSFYNNEISEKSEIFDDQFSVERPDGSNFTLKIRSTKLEDSAMYFCASGVAGDEQFFGPGTRLTVL.

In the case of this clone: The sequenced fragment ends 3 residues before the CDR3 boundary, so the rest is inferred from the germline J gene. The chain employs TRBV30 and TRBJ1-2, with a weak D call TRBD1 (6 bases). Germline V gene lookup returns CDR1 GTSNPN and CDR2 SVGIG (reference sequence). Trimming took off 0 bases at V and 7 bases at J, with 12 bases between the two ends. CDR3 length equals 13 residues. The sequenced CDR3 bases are TGTGCCTGGAGTGTTCAACAGGGTGTTGGC. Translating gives CAWSVQQGVG. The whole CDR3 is CAWSVQQGVGYTF.

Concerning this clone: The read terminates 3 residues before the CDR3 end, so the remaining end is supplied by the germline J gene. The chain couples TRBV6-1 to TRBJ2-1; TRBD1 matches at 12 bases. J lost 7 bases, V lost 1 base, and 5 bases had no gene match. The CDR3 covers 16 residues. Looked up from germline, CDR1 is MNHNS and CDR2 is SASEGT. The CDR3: CASSEGAGQGANEQFF. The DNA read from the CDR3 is TGTGCCAGCAGTGAAGGGGCGGGACAGGGGGCGAATGAG.